The 14 T cell receptor beta chains below come from one sample, sequenced in a study of blood T cell repertoires in COVID-19. This table comes from immunoSEQ multiplex PCR, and its TCRdb copy is limited to in-frame clones, with some not included. The repertoire holds roughly 55,000 clones, with 70% to 80% as singletons. Source material: peripheral blood. These receptor sequences come from a human donor in a cohort sampled during active COVID-19.

This clone was detected once. The chain employs TRBV6-2 or TRBV6-3 and TRBJ1-1; 9 bases match TRBD1. Germline loops: CDR1 MNHEY, CDR2 SVGEGT. This CDR3 spans 15 amino acids. The V and J ends lost 6 bases and 7 bases, in that order; junction bases with no gene match: 12. In DNA, the CDR3 is TGTGCCAGCAGCAGAACCTGGGACAGGGTCGGTGAAGCTTTCTTT. This translates into CASSRTWDRVGEAFF.

The genes are TRBV11-2 and TRBJ2-1, with 13 nucleotides matching TRBD2. Per the germline V gene, CDR1 is SGHAT and CDR2 is FQNNGV. V lost 2 bases, J lost 8 bases, and 6 bases stayed unmatched. This CDR3 region has 16 residues. In DNA form, the CDR3 reads TGTGCCAGCAGCTTAAATAGGGGACTAGCGGGGCATGAGCAGTTCTTC. Its translation: CASSLNRGLAGHEQFF.

This clone was seen a handful of times. The V gene is TRBV11-2, the J gene TRBJ2-7; the D gene is possibly TRBD1 (5 bases). V was pared by 5 bases and J by 2 bases, with 13 bases between. The CDR3 extends over 14 amino acids. CDR1 is SGHAT, CDR2 FQNNGV, per germline. This CDR3 is CASSQLDITYEQYF. For the CDR3, the DNA is TGTGCCAGCAGCCAGCTGGACATTACCTACGAGCAGTACTTC.

This clone was observed a single time. The chain is built from TRBV2 and TRBJ1-6, with 8 nucleotides matching TRBD1. CDR1 and CDR2 from the germline V gene are SNHLY and FYNNEI. After removal of 4 bases from V and 7 bases from J, the junction contained 6 bases not matched to a gene. This CDR3 is built from 15 residues. The CDR3, as DNA: TGTGCCAGCAGTGGCAGGACAGGGATAAATTCACCCCTCCACTTT. Translated: CASSGRTGINSPLHF.

The V gene is TRBV4-2, the J gene TRBJ2-1; D uncertain. The germline CDR1 and CDR2 sequences are LGHNA and YNFKEQ. The CDR3 sequence is 16 residues long. The V end was cut by 0 bases, the J end by 7 bases, with 16 bases between. Here the CDR3 reads CASSQDLTLLRNEQFF. For the CDR3, the DNA is TGTGCCAGCAGCCAAGATTTAACCCTTTTACGGAATGAGCAGTTCTTC.

As DNA, the CDR3 is TGTGCCAGCAGCGTAGGTGTACTAACCGGGGAGCTGTTTTTT. Its translation: CASSVGVLTGELFF. The rearrangement links TRBV9 to TRBJ2-2; no clear D. V was pared by 0 bases and J by 5 bases, with 8 bases between. CDR3 length: 14 residues. Germline V gives CDR1 SGDLS, CDR2 YYNGEE.

This chain uses TRBV10-1 with TRBJ2-7; 11 nucleotides match TRBD1. Trimming at V came to 4 bases and at J to 6 bases, leaving 5 bases not matched to a gene. Germline loops: CDR1 WNHNN, CDR2 SYGVQD (reference sequence). The CDR3 spans 14 residues. CDR3: CASSADRGLSEQYF. CDR3 DNA sequence: TGCGCCAGCAGTGCGGACAGGGGGCTTAGCGAGCAGTACTTC.

The chain recombines TRBV27 with TRBJ2-2; perhaps TRBD2 as D (5 bases). The CDR3 consists of 15 residues. In germline, CDR1 is MNHEY, CDR2 SMNVEV (reference sequence). Deletions cut 3 bases from V and 7 bases from J, with 15 bases between. The CDR3 DNA reads as TGTGCCAGCAGTTTTGAGGGAGACTATTTCGGGGAGCTGTTTTTT. Translating it yields CASSFEGDYFGELFF.

This chain uses TRBV6-2 or TRBV6-3 with TRBJ1-3, with a weak D call TRBD1 (6 bases). V lost 2 bases, J lost 2 bases, and 16 bases lay in between. The CDR3 is 17 residues long. Germline values: CDR1 MNHEY, CDR2 SVGEGT. The CDR3 loop is CASSYRRGQPTGNTIYF. The DNA for the CDR3 is TGTGCCAGCAGTTACCGCAGGGGACAACCTACTGGAAACACCATATATTTT.

V and J are TRBV28 and TRBJ1-2; 10 bases match TRBD1. V lost 6 bases to trimming and J lost 2 bases; unmatched junction nucleotides: 12. Germline CDR1 and CDR2: MDHEN and SYDVKM. The length of the CDR3 is 17 residues. The CDR3 DNA sequence: TGTGCCAGCAGCGTACCGGGACAGGGGAAGAGGAACTATGGCTACACCTTC. Residues: CASSVPGQGKRNYGYTF.

The chain employs TRBV29-1 and TRBJ1-6; TRBD1 matches at 7 bases. This CDR3 is 14 amino acids long. Germline loops: CDR1 SQVTM, CDR2 ANQGSEA. V was clipped by 7 bases and J by 5 bases; unmatched bases: 8. As DNA, the CDR3 is TGCAGCGGTCCAGAACAGGGGAATAATTCACCCCTCCACTTT. Translated, it gives CSGPEQGNNSPLHF.

This clone was picked up a small number of times. The genes are TRBV25-1 and TRBJ2-1, with 7 nucleotides matching TRBD2. The length of the CDR3 is 16 residues. Germline assignment: CDR1 MGHDK and CDR2 SYGVNS. V lost 5 bases, J lost 4 bases, and 11 bases stayed unmatched. The CDR3 DNA reads TGTGCCAGCAGTCCCCTCCGAGCGGGGTCTTACAATGAGCAGTTCTTC. Its translation: CASSPLRAGSYNEQFF.

This clone was observed once. The V and J genes are TRBV7-8 and TRBJ2-3; D is unresolved. V lost 1 base and J 0 bases, leaving 8 bases between the germline ends. Germline V CDR1 and CDR2: SGHVS, FQNEAQ. The length of the CDR3 is 15 residues. The CDR3 loop reads CASSLGQISTDTQYF. CDR3 DNA sequence: TGTGCCAGCAGCTTAGGGCAGATTAGCACAGATACGCAGTATTTT.

The V gene is TRBV24-1, the J gene TRBJ1-5, with D unclear. Trimming removed 4 bases from V and 0 bases from J, with 6 bases in between. Germline CDR1 reads KGHDR; CDR2 reads SFDVKD. The CDR3 loop spans 14 amino acids. CDR3 nucleotides: TGTGCCACCAGTGAACAGACTAGCAATCAGCCCCAGCATTTT. This gives the protein CATSEQTSNQPQHF.